This T cell receptor (beta chain) was recorded in a study of control samples from healthy donors and cancer patients. CDR1 is GTSNPN, CDR2 SVGIG, per germline (reference sequence). V was pared by 5 bases and J by 1 base, with 8 bases between. CDR3 length: 12 amino acids. Profiling relied on immunoSEQ multiplex PCR, and the TCRdb table lists in-frame clones only, not all of them. The sample yields roughly 100,000 clones, approximately 90% seen once. Material for sequencing was blood. The chain recombines TRBV30 with TRBJ1-1; D might be TRBD1 (6 bases). The receptor was derived from a man aged 25-45 years in good health. The CDR3 DNA reads TGTGCCTGGCAACAGGGGAACACTGAAGCTTTCTTT. It translates to CAWQQGNTEAFF.